This T cell receptor (beta chain) was obtained from a study of blood T cells in healthy people across ages. Using a J-beta primer mix together with a sample-barcoded 5' primer, a second PCR was run for about 6 to 12 cycles. TCRdb re-called the 5' RACE reads with MiXCR, one entry per CDR3 protein. The table records approximately 1,000,000 distinct CDR3 sequences, more than 30% of them present only once. Germline values: CDR1 LGHNA, CDR2 YSLEER. Trimming removed 2 bases from V and 2 bases from J, with 5 bases in between. The CDR3 is 13 residues long. Each sample had at least 6 million PBMCs isolated. In its sample, this clonotype was seen a few times. Its cognate antigen is unknown. Study-wide results and limits: Strong correlation linked observed beta diversity and percent naive T cells.

The chain joins TRBV4-3 to TRBJ2-3; D remains unclear. Sample: blood. This clonotype originated in a young man in good health. The CDR3 region is CASSQQTTDTQYF. The CDR3 DNA sequence: TGCGCCAGCAGCCAACAGACCACAGATACGCAGTATTTT.